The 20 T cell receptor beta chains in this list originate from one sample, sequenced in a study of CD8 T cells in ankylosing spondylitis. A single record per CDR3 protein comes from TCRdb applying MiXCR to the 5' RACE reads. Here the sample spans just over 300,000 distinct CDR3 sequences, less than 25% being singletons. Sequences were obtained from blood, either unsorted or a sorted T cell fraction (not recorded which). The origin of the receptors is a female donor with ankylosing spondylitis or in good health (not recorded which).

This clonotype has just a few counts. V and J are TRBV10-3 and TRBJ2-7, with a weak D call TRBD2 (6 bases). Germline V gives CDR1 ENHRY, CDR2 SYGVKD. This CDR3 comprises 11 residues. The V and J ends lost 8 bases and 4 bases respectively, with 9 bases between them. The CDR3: CAIGREYEQYF. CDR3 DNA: TGTGCCATCGGTCGGGAGTACGAGCAGTACTTC.

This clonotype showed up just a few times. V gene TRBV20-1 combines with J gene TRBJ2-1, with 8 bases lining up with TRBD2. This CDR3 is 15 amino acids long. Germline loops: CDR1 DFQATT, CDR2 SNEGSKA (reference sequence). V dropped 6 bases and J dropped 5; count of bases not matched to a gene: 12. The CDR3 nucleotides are TGCAGTGCAACTCCGGGACTAGTATATCACAATGAGCAGTTCTTC. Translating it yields CSATPGLVYHNEQFF.

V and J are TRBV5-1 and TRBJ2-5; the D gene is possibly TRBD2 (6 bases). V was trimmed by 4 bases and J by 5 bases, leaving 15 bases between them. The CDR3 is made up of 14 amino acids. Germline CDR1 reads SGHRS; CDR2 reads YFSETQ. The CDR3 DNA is TGCGCCAGCAGCCCGAGCGGGCAAAGGGAGACCCAGTACTTC. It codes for CASSPSGQRETQYF.

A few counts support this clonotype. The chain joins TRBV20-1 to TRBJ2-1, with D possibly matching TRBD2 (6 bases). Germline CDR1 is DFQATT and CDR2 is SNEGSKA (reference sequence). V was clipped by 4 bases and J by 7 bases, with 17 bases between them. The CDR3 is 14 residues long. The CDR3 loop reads CSATYRTIMNEQFF. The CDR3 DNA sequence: TGCAGTGCTACCTACCGGACTATAATGAATGAGCAGTTCTTC.

This CDR3 is CASSPEGRLGLSYEQYF. CDR3 in DNA: TGTGCCAGCTCACCAGAGGGGCGCTTGGGTTTATCCTACGAGCAGTACTTC. The rearrangement links TRBV18 to TRBJ2-7, with D perhaps being TRBD1 or TRBD2 (5 bases each). Trimming stripped 2 bases from V and 1 base from J, with 18 bases between. The CDR3 is 17 amino acids. Germline lookup yields CDR1 KGHSH and CDR2 LQKENI. Drawing the rest from reference TRBV18 and TRBJ2-7, the complete variable domain is NAGVMQNPRHLVRRRGQEARLRCSPMKGHSHVYWYRQLPEEGLKFMVYLQKENIIDESGMPKERFSAEFPKEGPSILRIQQVVRGDSAAYFCASSPEGRLGLSYEQYFGPGTRLTVT.

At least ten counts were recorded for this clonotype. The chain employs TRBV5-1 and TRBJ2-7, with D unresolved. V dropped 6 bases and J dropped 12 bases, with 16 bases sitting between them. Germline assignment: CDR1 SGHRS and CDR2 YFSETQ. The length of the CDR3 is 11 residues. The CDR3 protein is CASTLRAWGYF. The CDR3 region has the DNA TGCGCCAGCACCCTCCGGGCCTGGGGGTACTTC.

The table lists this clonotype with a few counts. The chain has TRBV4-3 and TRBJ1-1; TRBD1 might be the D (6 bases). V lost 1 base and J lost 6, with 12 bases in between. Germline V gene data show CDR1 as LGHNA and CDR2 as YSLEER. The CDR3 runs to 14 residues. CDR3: CASSQGRGNAEAFF. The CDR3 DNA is TGCGCCAGCAGCCAAGGCAGGGGCAACGCTGAAGCTTTCTTT.

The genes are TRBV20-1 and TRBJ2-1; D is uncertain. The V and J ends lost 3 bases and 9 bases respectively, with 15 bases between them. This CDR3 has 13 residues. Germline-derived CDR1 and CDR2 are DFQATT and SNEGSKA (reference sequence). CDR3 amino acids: CSASSGDPSEQFF. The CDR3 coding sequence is TGCAGTGCTAGCTCCGGAGATCCAAGTGAGCAGTTCTTC.

The CDR3 region is CASSYSRTGQGKYF. In DNA, the CDR3 is TGTGCCAGCAGTTACTCGCGTACGGGACAGGGGAAGTACTTC. The chain has TRBV6-5 and TRBJ2-5, with TRBD1 matching 10 bases. The CDR3 length is 14 residues. The V gene's germline CDR1 is MNHEY and CDR2 SVGAGI. V shed 0 bases and J 12 bases; nucleotides not matched to a gene: 7.

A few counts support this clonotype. Written as DNA, the CDR3 is TGCAGCGTTAAACAGGGGAACTACGAGCAGTACTTC. Its protein product is CSVKQGNYEQYF. The V call is TRBV29-1, the J call TRBJ2-7, with 7 positions matching TRBD1. CDR1 and CDR2 from the germline V gene are SQVTM and ANQGSEA. V lost 5 bases and J lost 3; bases outside the gene matches: 4. CDR3 length: 12 amino acids.

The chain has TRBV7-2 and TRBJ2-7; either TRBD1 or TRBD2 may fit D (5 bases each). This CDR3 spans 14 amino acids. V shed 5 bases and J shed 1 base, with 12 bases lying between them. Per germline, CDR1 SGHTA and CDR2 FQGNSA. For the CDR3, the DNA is TGTGCCAGCAGCATCCGGGGCCAATCCTACGAGCAGTACTTC. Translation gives CASSIRGQSYEQYF.

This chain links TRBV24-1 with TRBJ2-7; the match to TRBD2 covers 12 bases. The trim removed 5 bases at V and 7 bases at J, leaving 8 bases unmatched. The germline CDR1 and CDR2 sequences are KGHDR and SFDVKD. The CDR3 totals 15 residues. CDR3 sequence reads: CATSALRLAGDEQYF. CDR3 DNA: TGTGCCACCAGTGCCCTCAGACTAGCGGGAGATGAGCAGTACTTC.

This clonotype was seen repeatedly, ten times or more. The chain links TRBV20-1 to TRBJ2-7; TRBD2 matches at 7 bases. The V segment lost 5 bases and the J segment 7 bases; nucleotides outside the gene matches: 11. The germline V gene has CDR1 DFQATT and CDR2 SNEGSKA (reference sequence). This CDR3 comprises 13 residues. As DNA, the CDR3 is TGCAGTGCTGAGGGGAGGGCCCGCGGTGAGCAGTACTTC. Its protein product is CSAEGRARGEQYF.

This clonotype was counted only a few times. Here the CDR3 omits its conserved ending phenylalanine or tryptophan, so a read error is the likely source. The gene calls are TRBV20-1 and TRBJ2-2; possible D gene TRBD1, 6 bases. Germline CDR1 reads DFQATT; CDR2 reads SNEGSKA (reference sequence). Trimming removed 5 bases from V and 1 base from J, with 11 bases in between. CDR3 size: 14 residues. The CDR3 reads CSARDNENTGELFS. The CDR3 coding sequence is TGCAGTGCTCGGGACAACGAGAACACCGGGGAGCTGTTTTCT.

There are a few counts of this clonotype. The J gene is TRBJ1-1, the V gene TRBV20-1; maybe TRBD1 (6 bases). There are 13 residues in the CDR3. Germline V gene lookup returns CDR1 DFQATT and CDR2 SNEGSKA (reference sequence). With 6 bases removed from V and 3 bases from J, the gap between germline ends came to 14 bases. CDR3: CSASRGGDTEAFF. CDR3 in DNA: TGCAGTGCCTCGCGAGGGGGGGACACTGAAGCTTTCTTT.

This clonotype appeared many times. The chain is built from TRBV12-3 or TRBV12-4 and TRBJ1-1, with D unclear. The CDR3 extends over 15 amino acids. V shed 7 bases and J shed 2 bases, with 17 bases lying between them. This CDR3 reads CASTLFGLRNTEAFF. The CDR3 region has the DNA TGTGCCAGCACCCTCTTCGGTCTTCGCAACACTGAAGCTTTCTTT.

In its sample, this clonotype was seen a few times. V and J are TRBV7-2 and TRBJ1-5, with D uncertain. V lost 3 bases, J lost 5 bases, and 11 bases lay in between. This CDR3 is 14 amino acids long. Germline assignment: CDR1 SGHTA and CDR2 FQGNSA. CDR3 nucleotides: TGTGCCAGCAGCTTGGTGAGAGAAGATCAGCCCCAGCATTTT. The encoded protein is CASSLVREDQPQHF.

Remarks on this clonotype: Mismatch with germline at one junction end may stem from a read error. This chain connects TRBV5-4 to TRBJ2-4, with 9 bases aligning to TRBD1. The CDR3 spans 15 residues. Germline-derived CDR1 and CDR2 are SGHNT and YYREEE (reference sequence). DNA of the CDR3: TGTGCCAGCAGCCGGGAACAGGGGGCTCTAAACGTTCAGTACTTC. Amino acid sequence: CASSREQGALNVQYF.

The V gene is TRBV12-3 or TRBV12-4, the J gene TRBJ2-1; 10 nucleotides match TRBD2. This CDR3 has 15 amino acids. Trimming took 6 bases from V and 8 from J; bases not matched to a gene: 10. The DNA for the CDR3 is TGTGCCAGCAGCCCATCTAGCGGGAGAGGACATGAGCAGTTCTTC. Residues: CASSPSSGRGHEQFF.

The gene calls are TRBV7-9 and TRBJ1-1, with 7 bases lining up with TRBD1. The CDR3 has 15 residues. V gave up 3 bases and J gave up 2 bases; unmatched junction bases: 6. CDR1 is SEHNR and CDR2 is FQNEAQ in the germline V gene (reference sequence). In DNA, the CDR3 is TGTGCCAGCAGCTTTACCGGGACAGTTAACACTGAAGCTTTCTTT. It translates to CASSFTGTVNTEAFF.